This section outlines one T cell receptor (beta chain) sequence together with its context. Its matching antigen is unknown. This sample is part of a study of T-cell memory formation after mild COVID-19. Germline V gene data show CDR1 as SQVTM and CDR2 as ANQGSEA. CDR3 length equals 15 residues. V was pared by 1 base and J by 0 bases, with 5 bases of the junction left unmatched. Study-wide points: For contracting clones, CD4+ ones sat mainly in CM and EM, CD8+ in EMRA.

TCRdb re-called the 5' RACE reads through MiXCR, storing one row per CDR3 protein. The table lists 350,000 to 450,000 distinct CDR3 sequences, approximately 20% of them singletons, with around 9.2% in the top ten. Sequencing was carried out using PBMCs or a T cell subset sorted from them (not recorded which). The sequence was obtained from an adult woman who had mild COVID-19 (a few samples of this study predate the infection). Cell type and time point are not known. The chain joins TRBV29-1 to TRBJ2-7; 8 nucleotides align to TRBD2. The CDR3 is CSVEVGAGASYEQYF. In nucleotides, the CDR3 is TGCAGCGTTGAAGTCGGAGCGGGGGCCTCCTACGAGCAGTACTTC.